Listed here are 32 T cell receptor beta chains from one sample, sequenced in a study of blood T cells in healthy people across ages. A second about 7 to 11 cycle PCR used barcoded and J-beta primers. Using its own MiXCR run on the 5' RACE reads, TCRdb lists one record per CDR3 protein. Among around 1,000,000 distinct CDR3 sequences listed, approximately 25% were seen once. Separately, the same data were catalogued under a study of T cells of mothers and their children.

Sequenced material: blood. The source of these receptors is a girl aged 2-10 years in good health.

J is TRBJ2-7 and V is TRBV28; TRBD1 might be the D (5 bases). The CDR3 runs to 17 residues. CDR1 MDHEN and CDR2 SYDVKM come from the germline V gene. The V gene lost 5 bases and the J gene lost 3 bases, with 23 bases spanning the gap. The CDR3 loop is CASSLISSWARDYEQYF. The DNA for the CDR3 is TGTGCCAGCAGTCTCATTAGTAGTTGGGCCAGGGACTACGAGCAGTACTTC.

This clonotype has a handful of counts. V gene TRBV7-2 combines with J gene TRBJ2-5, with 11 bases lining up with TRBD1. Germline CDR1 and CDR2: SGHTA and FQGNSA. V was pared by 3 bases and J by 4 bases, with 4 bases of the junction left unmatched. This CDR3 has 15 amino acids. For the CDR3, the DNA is TGTGCCAGCAGCTTGAGGACAGGGGGCGTAGAGACCCAGTACTTC. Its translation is CASSLRTGGVETQYF.

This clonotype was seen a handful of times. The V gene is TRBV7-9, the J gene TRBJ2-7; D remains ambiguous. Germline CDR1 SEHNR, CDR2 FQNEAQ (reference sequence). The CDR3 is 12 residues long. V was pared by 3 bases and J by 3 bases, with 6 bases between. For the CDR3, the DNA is TGTGCCAGCAGCTTTAAATACTACGAGCAGTACTTC. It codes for CASSFKYYEQYF.

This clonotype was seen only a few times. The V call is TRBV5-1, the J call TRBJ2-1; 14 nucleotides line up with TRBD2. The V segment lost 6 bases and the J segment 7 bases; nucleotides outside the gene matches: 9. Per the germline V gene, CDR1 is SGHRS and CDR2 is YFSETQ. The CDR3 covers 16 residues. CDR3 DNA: TGCGCCAGCACCCTCGCCGGGACTAGCGGGAGAAATGAGCAGTTCTTC. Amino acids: CASTLAGTSGRNEQFF.

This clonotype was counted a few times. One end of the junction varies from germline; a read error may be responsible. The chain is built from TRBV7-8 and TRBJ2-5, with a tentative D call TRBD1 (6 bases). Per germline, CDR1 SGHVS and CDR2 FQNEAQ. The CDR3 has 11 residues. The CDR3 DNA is TGTGCCAGCAAATCGGACAGTGGCAACGTCTTC. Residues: CASKSDSGNVF.

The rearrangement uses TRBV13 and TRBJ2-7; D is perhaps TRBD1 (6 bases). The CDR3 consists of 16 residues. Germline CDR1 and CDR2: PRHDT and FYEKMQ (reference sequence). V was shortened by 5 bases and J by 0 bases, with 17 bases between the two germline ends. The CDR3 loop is CASSTRNRAPSYEQYF. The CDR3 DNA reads TGTGCCAGCAGCACTAGGAACAGGGCCCCCTCCTACGAGCAGTACTTC.

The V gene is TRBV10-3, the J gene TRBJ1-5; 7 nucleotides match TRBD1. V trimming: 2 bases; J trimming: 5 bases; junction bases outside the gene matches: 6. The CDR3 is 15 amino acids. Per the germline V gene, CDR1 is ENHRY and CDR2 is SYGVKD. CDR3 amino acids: CAISETGQEDQPQHF. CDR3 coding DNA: TGTGCCATCAGTGAGACCGGACAGGAAGATCAGCCCCAGCATTTT.

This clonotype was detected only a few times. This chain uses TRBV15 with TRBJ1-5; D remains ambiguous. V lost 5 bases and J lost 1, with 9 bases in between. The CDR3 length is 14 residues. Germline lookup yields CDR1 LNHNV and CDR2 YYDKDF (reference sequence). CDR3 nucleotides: TGTGCCACCAGCCTAGGAACGAGCAATCAGCCCCAGCATTTT. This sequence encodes CATSLGTSNQPQHF.

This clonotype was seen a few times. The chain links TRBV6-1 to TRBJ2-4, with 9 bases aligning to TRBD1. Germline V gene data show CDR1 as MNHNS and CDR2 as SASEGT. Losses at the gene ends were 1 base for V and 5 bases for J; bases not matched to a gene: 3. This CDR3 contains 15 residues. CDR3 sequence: CASSEGWTGENIQYF. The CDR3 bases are TGTGCCAGCAGTGAAGGGTGGACAGGGGAAAACATTCAGTACTTC.

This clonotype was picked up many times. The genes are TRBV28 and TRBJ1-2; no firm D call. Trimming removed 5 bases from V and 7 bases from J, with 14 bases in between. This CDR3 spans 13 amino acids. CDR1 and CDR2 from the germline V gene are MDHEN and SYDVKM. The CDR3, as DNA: TGTGCCAGCAGTCTGAGGGTTTCCAGTGGCTACACCTTC. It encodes CASSLRVSSGYTF.

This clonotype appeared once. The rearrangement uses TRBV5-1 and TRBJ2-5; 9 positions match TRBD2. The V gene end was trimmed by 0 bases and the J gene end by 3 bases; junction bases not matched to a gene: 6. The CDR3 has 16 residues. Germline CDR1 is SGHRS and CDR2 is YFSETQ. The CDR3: CASSLGLAGREETQYF. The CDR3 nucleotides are TGCGCCAGCAGCTTGGGTCTAGCGGGAAGAGAAGAGACCCAGTACTTC.

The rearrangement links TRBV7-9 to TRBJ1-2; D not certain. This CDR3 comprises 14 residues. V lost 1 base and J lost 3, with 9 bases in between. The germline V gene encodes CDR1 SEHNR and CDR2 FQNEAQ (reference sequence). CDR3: CASSLERVDYGYTF. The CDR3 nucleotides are TGTGCCAGCAGCTTAGAGCGGGTTGACTATGGCTACACCTTC.

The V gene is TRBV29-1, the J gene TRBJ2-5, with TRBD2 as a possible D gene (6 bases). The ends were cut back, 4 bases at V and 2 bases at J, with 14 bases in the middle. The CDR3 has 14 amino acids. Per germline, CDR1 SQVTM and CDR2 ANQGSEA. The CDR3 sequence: CSVGGGPAQETQYF. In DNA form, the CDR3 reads TGCAGCGTTGGAGGAGGGCCCGCGCAAGAGACCCAGTACTTC.

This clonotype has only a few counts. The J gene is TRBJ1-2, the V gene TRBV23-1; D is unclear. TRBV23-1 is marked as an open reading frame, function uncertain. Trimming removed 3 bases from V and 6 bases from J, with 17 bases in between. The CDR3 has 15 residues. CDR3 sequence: CASSHPAGRTDGYTF. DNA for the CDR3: TGCGCCAGCAGTCATCCCGCTGGACGGACCGATGGCTACACCTTC.

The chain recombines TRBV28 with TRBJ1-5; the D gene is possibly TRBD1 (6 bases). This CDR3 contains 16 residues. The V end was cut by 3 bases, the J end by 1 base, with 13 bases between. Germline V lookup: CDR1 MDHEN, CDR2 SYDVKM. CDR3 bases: TGTGCCAGCAGTTTTGGGGGACAATACAGCAATCAGCCCCAGCATTTT. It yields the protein CASSFGGQYSNQPQHF.

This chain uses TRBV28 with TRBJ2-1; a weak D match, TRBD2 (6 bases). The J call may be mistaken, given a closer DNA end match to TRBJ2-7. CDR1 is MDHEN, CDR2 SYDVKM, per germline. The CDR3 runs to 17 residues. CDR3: CASTRSGIAAVQDEQYF. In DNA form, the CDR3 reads TGTGCCTCCACCCGGTCAGGTATAGCGGCAGTTCAGGACGAGCAGTACTTC.

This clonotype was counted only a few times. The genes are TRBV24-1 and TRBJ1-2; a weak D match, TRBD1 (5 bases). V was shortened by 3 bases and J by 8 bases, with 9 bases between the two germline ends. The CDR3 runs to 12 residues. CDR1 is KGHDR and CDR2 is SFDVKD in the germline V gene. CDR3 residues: CATSDPREGYTF. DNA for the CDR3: TGTGCCACCAGTGATCCCAGGGAGGGCTACACCTTC.

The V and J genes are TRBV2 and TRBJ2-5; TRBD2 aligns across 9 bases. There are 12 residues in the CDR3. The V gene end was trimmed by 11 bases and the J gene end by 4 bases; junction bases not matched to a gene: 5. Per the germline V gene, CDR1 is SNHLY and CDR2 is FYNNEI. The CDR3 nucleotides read TGTGCCTGTTCGGGACTAGCAGAGACCCAGTACTTC. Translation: CACSGLAETQYF.

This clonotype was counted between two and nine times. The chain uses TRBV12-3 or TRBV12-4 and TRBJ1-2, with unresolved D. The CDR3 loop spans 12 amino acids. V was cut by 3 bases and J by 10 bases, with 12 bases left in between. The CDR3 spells CASSFFIEHYTF. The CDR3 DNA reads TGTGCCAGCAGTTTTTTTATCGAACACTACACCTTC.

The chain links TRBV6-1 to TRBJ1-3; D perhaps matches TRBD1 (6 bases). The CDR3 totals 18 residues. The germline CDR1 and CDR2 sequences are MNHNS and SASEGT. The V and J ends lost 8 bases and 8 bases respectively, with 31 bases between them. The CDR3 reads CASRPGDGSSLFGDTIYF. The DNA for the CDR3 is TGTGCCAGCCGCCCAGGGGACGGTTCCTCACTCTTCGGGGACACCATATATTTT.

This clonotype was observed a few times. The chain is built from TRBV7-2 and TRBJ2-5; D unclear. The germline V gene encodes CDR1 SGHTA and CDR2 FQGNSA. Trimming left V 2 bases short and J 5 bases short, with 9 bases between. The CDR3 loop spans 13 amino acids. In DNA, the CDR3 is TGTGCCAGCAGCTTACCCAGACCTGAGACCCAGTACTTC. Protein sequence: CASSLPRPETQYF. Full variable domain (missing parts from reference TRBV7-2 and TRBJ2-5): GAGVSQSPSNKVTEKGKDVELRCDPISGHTALYWYRQSLGQGLEFLIYFQGNSAPDKSGLPSDRFSAERTGGSVSTLTIQRTQQEDSAVYLCASSLPRPETQYFGPGTRLLVL.

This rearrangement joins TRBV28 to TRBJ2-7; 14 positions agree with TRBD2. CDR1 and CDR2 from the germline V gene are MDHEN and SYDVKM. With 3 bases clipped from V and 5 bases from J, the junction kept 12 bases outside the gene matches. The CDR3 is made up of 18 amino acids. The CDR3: CASSLYFYGTSGSHEQYF. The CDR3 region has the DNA TGTGCCAGCAGTTTGTATTTCTATGGGACTAGCGGGAGTCACGAGCAGTACTTC.

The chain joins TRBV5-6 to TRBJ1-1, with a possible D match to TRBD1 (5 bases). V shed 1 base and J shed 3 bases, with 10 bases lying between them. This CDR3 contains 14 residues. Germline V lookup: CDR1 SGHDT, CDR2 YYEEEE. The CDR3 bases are TGTGCCAGCAGCTTGCTCTGGGGACACACTGAAGCTTTCTTT. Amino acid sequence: CASSLLWGHTEAFF.

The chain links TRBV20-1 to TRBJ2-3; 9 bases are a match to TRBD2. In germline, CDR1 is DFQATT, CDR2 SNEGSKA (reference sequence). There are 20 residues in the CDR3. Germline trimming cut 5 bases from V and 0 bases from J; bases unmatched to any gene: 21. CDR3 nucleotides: TGCAGTGCTTCGCAGTATATTAAAGCGGGGGGTACTCCTAGCACAGATACGCAGTATTTT. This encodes CSASQYIKAGGTPSTDTQYF.

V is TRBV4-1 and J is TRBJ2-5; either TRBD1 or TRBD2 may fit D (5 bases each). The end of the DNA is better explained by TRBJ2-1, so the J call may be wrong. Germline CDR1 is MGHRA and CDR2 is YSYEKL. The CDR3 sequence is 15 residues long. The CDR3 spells CASSPGRGDYNEQFF. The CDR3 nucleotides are TGCGCCAGCAGCCCAGGGCGAGGGGACTACAATGAGCAGTTCTTC.

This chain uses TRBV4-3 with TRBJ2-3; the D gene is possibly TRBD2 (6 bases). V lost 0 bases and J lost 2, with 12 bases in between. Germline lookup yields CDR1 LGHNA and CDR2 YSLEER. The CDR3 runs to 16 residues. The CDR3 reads CASSQDRGLITDTQYF. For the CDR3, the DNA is TGCGCCAGCAGCCAAGATAGGGGACTTATCACAGATACGCAGTATTTT.

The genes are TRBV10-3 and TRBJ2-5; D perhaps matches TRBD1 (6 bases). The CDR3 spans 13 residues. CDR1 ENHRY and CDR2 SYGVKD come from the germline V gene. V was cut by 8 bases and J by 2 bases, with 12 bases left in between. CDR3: CAIGLQGQETQYF. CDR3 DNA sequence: TGTGCCATCGGGCTACAGGGTCAAGAGACCCAGTACTTC.

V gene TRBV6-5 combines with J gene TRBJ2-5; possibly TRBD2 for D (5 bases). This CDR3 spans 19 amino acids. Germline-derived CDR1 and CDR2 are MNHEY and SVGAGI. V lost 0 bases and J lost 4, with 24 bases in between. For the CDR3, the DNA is TGTGCCAGCAGTTACTCAGGGAGTCCGGGTGAGTGGAAAAGAGAGACCCAGTACTTC. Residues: CASSYSGSPGEWKRETQYF.

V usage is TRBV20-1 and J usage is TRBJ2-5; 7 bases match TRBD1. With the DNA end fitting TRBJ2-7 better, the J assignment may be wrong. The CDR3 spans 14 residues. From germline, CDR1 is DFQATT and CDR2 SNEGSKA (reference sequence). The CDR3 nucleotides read TGCAGTGCTCCGGGACAGCCAAGCTCCTACGAGCAGTACTTC. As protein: CSAPGQPSSYEQYF.

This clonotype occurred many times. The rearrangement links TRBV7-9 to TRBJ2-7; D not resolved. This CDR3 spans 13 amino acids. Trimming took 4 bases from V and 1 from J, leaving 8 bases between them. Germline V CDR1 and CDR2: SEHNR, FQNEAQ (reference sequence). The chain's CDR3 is CASSSRASYEQYF. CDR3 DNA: TGTGCCAGCAGCTCGCGAGCATCCTACGAGCAGTACTTC.

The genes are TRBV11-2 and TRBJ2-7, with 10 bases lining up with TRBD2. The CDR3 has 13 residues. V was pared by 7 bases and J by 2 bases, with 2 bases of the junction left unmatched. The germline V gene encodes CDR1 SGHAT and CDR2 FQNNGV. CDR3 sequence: CASTLAGAYEQYF. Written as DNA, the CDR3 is TGTGCCAGCACCCTAGCGGGAGCCTACGAGCAGTACTTC.

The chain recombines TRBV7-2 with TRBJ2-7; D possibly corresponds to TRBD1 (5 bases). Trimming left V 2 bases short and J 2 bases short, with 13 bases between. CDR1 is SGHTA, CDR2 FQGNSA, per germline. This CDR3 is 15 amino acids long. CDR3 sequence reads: CASSLLIDSPYEQYF. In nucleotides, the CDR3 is TGTGCCAGCAGCTTACTTATAGACAGCCCCTACGAGCAGTACTTC.